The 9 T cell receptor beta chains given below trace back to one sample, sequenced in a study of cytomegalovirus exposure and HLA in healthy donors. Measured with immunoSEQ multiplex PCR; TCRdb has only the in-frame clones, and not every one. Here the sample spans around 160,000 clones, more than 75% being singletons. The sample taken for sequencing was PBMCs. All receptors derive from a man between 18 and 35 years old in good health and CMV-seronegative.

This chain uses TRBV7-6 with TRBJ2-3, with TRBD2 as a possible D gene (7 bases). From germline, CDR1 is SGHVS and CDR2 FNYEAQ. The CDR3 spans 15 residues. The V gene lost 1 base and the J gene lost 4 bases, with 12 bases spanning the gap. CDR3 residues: CASSLERGGPDTQYF. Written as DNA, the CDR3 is TGTGCCAGCAGCTTAGAAAGGGGGGGGCCAGATACGCAGTATTTT.

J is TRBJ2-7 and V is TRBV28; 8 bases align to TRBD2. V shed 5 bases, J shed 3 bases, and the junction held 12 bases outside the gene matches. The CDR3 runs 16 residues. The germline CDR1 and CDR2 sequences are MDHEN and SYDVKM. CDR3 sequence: CASSTAGAGVVYEQYF. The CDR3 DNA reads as TGTGCCAGCAGTACTGCCGGAGCGGGAGTGGTCTACGAGCAGTACTTC.

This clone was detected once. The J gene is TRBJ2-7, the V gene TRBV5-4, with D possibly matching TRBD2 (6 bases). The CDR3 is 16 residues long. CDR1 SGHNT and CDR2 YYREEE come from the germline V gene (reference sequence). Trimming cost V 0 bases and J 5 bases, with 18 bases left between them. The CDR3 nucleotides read TGTGCCAGCAGCTTGGGGGGTTTACTAGCAACCCACGAGCAGTACTTC. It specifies CASSLGGLLATHEQYF.

The CDR3 protein is CASSDPGSNQPQHF. In DNA, the CDR3 is TGTGCCAGCAGTGATCCCGGTAGCAATCAGCCCCAGCATTTT. V gene TRBV6-1 combines with J gene TRBJ1-5; no firm D call. The ends were cut back, 3 bases at V and 0 bases at J, with 6 bases in the middle. CDR1 MNHNS and CDR2 SASEGT come from the germline V gene. The CDR3 consists of 14 residues.

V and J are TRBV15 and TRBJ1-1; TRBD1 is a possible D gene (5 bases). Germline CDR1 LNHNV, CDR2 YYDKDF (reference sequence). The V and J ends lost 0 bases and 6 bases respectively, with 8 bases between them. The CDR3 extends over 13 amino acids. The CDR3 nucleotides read TGTGCCACCAGCAGAGATCAGGGCGCTGAAGCTTTCTTT. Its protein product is CATSRDQGAEAFF.

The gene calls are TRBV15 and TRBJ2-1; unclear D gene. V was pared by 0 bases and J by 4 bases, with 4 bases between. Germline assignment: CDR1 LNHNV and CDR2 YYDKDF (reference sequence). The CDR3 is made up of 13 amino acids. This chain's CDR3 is CATSRDPYNEQFF. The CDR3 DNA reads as TGTGCCACCAGCAGAGATCCGTACAATGAGCAGTTCTTC.

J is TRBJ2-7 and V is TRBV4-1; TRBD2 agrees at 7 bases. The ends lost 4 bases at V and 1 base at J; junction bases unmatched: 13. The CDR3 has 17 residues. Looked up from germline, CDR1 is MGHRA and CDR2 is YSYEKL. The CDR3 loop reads CASSPPDHGGRSYEQYF. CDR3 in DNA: TGCGCCAGCAGCCCCCCCGACCACGGCGGGAGATCCTACGAGCAGTACTTC.

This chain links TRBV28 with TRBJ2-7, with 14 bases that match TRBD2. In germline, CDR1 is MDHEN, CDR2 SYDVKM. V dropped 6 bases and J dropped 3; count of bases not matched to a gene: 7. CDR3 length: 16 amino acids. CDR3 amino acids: CASSSSGTSGGYEQYV. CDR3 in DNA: TGTGCCAGCAGCTCCTCAGGGACTAGCGGGGGCTACGAGCAGTACGTC.

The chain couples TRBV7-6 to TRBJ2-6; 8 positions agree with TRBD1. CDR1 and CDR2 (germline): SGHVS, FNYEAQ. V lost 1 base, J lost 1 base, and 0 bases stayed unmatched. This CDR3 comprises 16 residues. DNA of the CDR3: TGTGCCAGCAGCTTAGACAGGGGGTCTGGGGCCAACGTCCTGACTTTC. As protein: CASSLDRGSGANVLTF.